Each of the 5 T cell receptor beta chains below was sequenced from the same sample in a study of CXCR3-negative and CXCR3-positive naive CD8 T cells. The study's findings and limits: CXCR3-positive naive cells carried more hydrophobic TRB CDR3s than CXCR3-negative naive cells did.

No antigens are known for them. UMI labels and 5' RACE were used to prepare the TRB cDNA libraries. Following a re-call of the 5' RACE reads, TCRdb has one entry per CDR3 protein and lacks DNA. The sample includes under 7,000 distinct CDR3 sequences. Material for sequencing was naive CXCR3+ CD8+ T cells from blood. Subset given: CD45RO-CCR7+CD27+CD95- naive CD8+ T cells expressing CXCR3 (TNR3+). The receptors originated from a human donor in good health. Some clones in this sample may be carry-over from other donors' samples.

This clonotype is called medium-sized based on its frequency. CDR3 amino acids: CASNDGESFGETQYF. The V gene is TRBV5-1, the J gene TRBJ2-5; TCRdb gives TRBD2 as the D gene, but with no DNA this cannot be confirmed. Germline V gene lookup returns CDR1 SGHRS and CDR2 YFSETQ. The CDR3 extends over 15 amino acids.

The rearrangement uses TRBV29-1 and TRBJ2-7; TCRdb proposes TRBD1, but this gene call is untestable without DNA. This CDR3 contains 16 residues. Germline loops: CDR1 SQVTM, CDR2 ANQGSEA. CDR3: CSVYGHTQDATYEQYF.

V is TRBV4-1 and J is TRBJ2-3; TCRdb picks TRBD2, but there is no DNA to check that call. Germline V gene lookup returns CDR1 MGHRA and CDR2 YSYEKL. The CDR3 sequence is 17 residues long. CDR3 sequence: CASSQSSGVVGTDTQYF.

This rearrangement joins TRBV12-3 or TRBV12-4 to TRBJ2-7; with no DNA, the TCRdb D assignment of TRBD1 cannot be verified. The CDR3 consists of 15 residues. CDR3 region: CASSLLQGPFYEQYF.

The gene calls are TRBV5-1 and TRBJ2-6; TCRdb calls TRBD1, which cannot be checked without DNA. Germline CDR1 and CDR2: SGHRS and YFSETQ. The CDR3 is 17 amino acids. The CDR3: CASSLAGPHSGANVLTF.